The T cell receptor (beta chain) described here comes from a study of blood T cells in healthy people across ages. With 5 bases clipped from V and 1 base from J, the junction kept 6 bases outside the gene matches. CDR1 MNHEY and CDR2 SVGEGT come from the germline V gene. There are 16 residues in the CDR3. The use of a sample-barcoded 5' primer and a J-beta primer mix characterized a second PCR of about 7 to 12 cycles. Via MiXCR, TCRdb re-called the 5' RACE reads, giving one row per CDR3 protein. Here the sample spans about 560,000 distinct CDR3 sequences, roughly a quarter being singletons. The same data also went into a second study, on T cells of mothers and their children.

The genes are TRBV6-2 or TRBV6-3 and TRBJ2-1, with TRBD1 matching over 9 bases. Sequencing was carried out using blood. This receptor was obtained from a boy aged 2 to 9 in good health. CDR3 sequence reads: CASSLQGAGSYNEQFF. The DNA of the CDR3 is TGTGCCAGCAGTCTACAGGGGGCGGGGTCCTACAATGAGCAGTTCTTC.